This T cell receptor (beta chain) was captured in a study of T cells in Graves' hyperthyroidism and ophthalmopathy. General study points: Expanded thyroid clonotypes (above 0.001) were mostly also found in blood.

This clonotype was detected a few times. What it recognizes is unknown. The study enrolled patients aged 18 to 65 with newly diagnosed hyperthyroidism of under 2 months' duration. Based on clinical symptoms, serum thyroxine and TRAb, thyroid ultrasound and orbital computed tomography, diagnoses were reached. The CDR3 regions of TCR beta were amplified from RNA transcripts. HTBI primers were employed in a first-round RT-PCR of the TCR CDR3. TCRdb processed the multiplex PCR reads anew with MiXCR; each CDR3 protein has one entry. Of some 760,000 distinct CDR3 sequences listed, approximately 15% are singletons. Trimming cost V 5 bases and J 7 bases; bases outside gene matches: 2. This CDR3 spans 12 amino acids. CDR1 and CDR2 (germline): GTSNPN, SVGIG (reference sequence).

The specimen sequenced was blood. This clonotype was obtained from a woman aged 18-29 years with Graves' hyperthyroidism. The chain employs TRBV30 and TRBJ1-5; 10 positions agree with TRBD1. The CDR3: CAWGQGGQPQHF. As DNA, the CDR3 is TGTGCCTGGGGACAGGGGGGCCAGCCCCAGCATTTT. The full variable domain, its missing parts supplied by reference TRBV30 and TRBJ1-5, is SQTIHQWPATLVQPVGSPLSLECTVEGTSNPNLYWYRQAAGRGLQLLFYSVGIGQISSEVPQNLSASRPQDRQFILSSKKLLLSDSGFYLCAWGQGGQPQHFGDGTRLSIL.